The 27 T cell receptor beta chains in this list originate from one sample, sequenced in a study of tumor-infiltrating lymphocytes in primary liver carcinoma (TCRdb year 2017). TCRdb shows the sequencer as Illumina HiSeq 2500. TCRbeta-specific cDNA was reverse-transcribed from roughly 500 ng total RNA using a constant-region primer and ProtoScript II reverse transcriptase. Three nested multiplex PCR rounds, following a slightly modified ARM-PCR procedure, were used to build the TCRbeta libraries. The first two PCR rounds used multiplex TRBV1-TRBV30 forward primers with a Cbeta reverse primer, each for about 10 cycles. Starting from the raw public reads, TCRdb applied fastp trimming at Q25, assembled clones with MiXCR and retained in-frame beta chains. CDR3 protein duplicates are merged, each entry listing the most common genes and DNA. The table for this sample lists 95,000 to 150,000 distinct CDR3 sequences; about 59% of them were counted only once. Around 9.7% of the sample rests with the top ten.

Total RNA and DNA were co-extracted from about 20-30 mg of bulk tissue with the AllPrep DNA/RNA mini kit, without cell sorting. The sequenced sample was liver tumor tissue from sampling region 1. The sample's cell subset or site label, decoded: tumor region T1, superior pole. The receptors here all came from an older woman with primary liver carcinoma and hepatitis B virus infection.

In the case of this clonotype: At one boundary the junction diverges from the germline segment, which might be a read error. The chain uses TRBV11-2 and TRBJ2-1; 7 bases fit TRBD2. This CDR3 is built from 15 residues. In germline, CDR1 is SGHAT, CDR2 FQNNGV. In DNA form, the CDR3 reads TGTGCCAGCAGCTGGGCTAGCGGCTTTAACAATGAGCAGGTCTTT. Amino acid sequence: CASSWASGFNNEQVF.

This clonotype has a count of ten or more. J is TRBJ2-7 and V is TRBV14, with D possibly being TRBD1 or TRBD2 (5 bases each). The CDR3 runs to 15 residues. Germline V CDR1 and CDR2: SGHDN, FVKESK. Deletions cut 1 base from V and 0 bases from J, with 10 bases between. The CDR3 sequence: CASSQAGTLSYEQYF. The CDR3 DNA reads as TGTGCCAGCAGCCAAGCGGGGACCCTCTCCTACGAGCAGTACTTC.

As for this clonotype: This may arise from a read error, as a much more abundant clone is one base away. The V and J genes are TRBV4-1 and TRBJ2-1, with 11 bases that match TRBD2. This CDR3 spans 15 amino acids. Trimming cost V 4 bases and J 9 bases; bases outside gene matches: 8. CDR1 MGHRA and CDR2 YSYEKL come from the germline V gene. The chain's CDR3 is CASSRALAGVGEQFF. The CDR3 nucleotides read TGCGCCAGCAGCCGAGCACTAGCGGGAGTCGGTGAGCAGTTCTTC.

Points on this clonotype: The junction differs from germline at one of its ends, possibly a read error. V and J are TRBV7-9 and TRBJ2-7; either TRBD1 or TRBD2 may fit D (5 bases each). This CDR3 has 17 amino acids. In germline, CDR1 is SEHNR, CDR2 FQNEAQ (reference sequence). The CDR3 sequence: CASSPTGRQMAFYEQYF. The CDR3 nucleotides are TGTGCAAGCAGCCCCACGGGACGACAAATGGCCTTCTACGAGCAGTACTTC.

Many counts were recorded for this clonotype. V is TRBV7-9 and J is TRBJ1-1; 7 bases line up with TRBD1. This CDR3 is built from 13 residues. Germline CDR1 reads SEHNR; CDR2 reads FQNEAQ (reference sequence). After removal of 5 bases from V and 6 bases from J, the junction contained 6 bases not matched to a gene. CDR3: CASSKGQGAEAFF. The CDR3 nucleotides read TGTGCCAGCAGCAAAGGGCAGGGGGCTGAAGCTTTCTTT.

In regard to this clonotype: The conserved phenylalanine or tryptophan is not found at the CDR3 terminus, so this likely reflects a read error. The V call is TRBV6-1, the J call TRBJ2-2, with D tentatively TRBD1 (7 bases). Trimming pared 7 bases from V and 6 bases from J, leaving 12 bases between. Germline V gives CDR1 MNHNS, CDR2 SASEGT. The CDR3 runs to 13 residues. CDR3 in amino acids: CASNTRGAGELFS. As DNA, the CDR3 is TGTGCCAGCAATACCAGGGGGGCCGGGGAGCTGTTTTCT.

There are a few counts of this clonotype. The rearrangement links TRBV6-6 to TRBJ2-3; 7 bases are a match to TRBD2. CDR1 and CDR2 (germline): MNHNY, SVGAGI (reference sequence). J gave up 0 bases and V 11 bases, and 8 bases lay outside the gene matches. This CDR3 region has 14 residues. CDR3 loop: CASSLGLSTDTQYF. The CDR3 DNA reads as TGTGCCTCGAGCCTGGGACTAAGCACAGATACGCAGTATTTT.

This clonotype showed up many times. CDR3 sequence (DNA): TGTGCCAGCAGCTTAACTTTAGGGCAGTTCTTC. Amino acids: CASSLTLGQFF. J is TRBJ2-1 and V is TRBV11-2, with no clear D. The CDR3 runs to 11 residues. Germline CDR1 reads SGHAT; CDR2 reads FQNNGV. Trimming took 2 bases from V and 12 from J, leaving 8 bases between them.

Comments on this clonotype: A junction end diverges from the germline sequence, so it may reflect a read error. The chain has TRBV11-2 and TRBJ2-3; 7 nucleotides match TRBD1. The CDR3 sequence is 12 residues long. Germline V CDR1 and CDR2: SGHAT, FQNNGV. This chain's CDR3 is CAGTGATDTQYF. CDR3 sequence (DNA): TGTGCCGGCACAGGGGCCACAGATACGCAATATTTT.

CDR3 nucleotide sequence: TGTGCCAGCGGTCAGGGGGCTAACGAGCAGTACTTC. Translation gives CASGQGANEQYF. The chain uses TRBV7-9 and TRBJ2-7; 8 bases agree with TRBD1. From germline, CDR1 is SEHNR and CDR2 FQNEAQ (reference sequence). The length of the CDR3 is 12 residues. The V and J ends lost 8 bases and 5 bases, in that order; junction bases with no gene match: 5.

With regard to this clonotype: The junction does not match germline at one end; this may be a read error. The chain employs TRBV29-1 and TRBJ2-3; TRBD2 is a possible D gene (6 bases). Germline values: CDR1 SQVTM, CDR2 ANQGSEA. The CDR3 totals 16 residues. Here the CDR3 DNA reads TGCGGCGTTGCCGTGACTAACGGGAGAAGGACAGATACGCAGTATTTT. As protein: CGVAVTNGRRTDTQYF.

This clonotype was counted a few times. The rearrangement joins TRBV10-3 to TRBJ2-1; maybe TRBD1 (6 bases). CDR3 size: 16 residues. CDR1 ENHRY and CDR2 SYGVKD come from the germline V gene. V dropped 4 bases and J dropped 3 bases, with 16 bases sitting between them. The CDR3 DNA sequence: TGTGCCATCAGTGGACCGGGACATGGGGACTACAATGAGCAGTTCTTC. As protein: CAISGPGHGDYNEQFF.

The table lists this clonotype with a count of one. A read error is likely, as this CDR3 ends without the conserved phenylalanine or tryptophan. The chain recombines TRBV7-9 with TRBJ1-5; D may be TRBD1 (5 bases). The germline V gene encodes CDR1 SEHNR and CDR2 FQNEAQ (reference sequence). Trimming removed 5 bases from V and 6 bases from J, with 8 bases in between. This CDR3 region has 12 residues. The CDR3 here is CASSPGSQPQHS. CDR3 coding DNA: TGTGCCAGCAGCCCAGGGAGTCAGCCCCAGCATTCT.

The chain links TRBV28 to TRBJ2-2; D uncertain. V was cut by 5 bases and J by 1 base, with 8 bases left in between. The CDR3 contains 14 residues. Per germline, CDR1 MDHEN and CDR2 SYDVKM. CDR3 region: CASSRAGNTGELFF. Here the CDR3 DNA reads TGTGCCAGCAGTCGGGCAGGGAACACCGGGGAGCTGTTTTTT.

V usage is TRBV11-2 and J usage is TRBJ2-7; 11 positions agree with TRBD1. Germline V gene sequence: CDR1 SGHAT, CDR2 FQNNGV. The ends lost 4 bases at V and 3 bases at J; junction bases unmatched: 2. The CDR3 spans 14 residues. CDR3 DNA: TGTGCCAGCAGCTGGACAGGGGGCAACTACGAGCAGTACTTC. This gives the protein CASSWTGGNYEQYF.

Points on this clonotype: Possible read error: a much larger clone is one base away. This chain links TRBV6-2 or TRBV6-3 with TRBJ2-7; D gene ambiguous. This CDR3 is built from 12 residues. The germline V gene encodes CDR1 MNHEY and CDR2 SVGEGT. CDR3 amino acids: CASSYPGREQHF. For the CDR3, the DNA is TGTGCCAGCAGTTACCCAGGAAGAGAGCAGCACTTC.

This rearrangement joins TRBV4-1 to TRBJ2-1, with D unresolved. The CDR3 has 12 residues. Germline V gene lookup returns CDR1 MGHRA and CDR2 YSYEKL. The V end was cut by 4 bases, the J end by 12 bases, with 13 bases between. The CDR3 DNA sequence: TGCGCCAGCAGCCCAAGTGAGGTGGTGCAGTTCTTC. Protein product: CASSPSEVVQFF.

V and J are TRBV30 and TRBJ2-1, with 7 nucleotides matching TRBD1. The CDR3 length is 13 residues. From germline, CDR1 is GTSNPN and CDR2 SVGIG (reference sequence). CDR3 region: CVGAGTAYNEQFF. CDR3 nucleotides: TGTGTCGGTGCCGGGACAGCCTACAATGAGCAGTTCTTC. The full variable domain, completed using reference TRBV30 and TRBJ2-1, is SQTIHQWPATLVQPVGSPLSLECTVEGTSNPNLYWYRQAAGRGLQLLFYSVGIGQISSEVPQNLSASRPQDRQFILSSKKLLLSDSGFYLCVGAGTAYNEQFFGPGTRLTVL.

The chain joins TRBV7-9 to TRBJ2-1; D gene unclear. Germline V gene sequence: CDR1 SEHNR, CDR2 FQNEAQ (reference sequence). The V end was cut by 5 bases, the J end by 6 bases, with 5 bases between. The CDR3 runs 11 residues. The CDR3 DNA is TGTGCCAGCAGCCTCTCCAATGAGCAGTTCTTC. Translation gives CASSLSNEQFF.

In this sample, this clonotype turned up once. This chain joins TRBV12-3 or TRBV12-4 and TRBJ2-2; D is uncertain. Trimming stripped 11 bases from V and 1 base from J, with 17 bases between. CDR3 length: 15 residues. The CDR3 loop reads CAGLRSGLNTGELFF. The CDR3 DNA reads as TGTGCCGGCTTAAGATCCGGCTTGAACACCGGGGAGCTGTTTTTT.

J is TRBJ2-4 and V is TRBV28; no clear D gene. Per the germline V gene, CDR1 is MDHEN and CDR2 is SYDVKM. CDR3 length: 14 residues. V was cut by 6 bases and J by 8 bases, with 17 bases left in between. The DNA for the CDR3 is TGTGCCAGCAGCACTCCTATAGGGCAACACATTCAGTACTTC. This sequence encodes CASSTPIGQHIQYF.

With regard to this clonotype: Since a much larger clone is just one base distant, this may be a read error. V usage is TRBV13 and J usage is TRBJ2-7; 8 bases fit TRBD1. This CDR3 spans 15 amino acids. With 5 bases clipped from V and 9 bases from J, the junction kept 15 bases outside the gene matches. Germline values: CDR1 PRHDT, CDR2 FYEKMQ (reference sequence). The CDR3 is CASSAWDRLVWGQYF. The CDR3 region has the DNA TGTGCCAGCAGCGCTTGGGACAGGCTGGTCTGGGGGCAGTACTTC.

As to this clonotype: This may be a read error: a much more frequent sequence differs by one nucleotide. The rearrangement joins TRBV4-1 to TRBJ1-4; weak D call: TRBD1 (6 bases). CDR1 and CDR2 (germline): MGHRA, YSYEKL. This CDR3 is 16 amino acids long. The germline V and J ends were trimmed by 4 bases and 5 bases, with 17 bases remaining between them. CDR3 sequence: CASSRDPYRANEKLFF. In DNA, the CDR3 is TGCGCCAGCAGCCGAGATCCCTACAGGGCGAATGAAAAACTGTTTTTT.

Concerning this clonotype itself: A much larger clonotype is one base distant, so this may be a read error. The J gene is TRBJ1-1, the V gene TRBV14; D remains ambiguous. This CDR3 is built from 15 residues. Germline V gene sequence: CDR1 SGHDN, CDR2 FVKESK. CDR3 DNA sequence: TGTGCCAACAGCCAAGAGGATATTTTGAACACTGAAGCTTTCTTT. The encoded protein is CANSQEDILNTEAFF. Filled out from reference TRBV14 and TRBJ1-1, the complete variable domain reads EAGVTQFPSHSVIEKGQTVTLRCDPISGHDNLYWYRRVMGKEIKFLLHFVKESKQDESGMPNNRFLAERTGGTYSTLKVQPAELEDSGVYFCANSQEDILNTEAFFGQGTRLTVV.

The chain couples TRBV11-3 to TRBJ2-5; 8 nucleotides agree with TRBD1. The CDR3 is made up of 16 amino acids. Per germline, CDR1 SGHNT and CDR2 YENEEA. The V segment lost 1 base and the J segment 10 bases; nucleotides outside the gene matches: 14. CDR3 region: CASSLGIQGAPGIQYF. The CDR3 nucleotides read TGTGCCAGCAGCTTAGGAATCCAGGGGGCCCCTGGGATCCAGTACTTC. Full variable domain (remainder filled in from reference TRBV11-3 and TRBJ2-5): EAGVVQSPRYKIIEKKQPVAFWCNPISGHNTLYWYLQNLGQGPELLIRYENEEAVDDSQLPKDRFSAERLKGVDSTLKIQPAELGDSAVYLCASSLGIQGAPGIQYFGPGTRLLVL.

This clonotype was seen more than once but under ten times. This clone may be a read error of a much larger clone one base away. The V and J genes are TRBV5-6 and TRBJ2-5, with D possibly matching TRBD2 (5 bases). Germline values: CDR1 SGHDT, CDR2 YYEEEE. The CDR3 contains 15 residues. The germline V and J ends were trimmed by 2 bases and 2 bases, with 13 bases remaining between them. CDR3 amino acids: CASSLQTTIQETQYF. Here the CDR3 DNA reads TGTGCCAGCAGCTTACAGACGACTATTCAAGAGACCCAGTACTTC.

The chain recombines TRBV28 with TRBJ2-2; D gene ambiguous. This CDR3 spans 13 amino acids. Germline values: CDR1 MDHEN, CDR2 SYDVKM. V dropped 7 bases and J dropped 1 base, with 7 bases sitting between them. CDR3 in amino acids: CASIKGNTGELFF. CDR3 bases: TGTGCCAGCATTAAGGGGAACACCGGGGAGCTGTTTTTT.